The clone carrying this TCR beta chain appeared many times. Reasons for excluding patients were uncontrolled infection, other autoimmune disease, pregnancy or lactation. These data belong to a study of T cells in Graves' hyperthyroidism and ophthalmopathy. Amplification yielded TCR beta CDR3 regions, with RNA transcripts as the source. TCR CDR3 underwent first-round RT-PCR with the HTBI primer set. TCRdb re-derived calls from the multiplex PCR reads in MiXCR, one entry per CDR3 protein. The sample shows hundreds of thousands of distinct CDR3 sequences, roughly 14% of them seen only once. J was trimmed by 3 bases and V by 2 bases; bases with no gene match: 6. The germline V gene encodes CDR1 MNHEY and CDR2 SVGAGI. This CDR3 has 15 residues.

The V gene is TRBV6-5, the J gene TRBJ2-7; 8 positions match TRBD1. Sequenced: blood. The sequence came from a woman aged 18-29 years with Graves' hyperthyroidism that later progressed to Graves' ophthalmopathy. In nucleotides, the CDR3 is TGTGCCAGCAGTTACGCCGGGACAGGAGTCTACGAGCAGTACTTC. It translates to CASSYAGTGVYEQYF.